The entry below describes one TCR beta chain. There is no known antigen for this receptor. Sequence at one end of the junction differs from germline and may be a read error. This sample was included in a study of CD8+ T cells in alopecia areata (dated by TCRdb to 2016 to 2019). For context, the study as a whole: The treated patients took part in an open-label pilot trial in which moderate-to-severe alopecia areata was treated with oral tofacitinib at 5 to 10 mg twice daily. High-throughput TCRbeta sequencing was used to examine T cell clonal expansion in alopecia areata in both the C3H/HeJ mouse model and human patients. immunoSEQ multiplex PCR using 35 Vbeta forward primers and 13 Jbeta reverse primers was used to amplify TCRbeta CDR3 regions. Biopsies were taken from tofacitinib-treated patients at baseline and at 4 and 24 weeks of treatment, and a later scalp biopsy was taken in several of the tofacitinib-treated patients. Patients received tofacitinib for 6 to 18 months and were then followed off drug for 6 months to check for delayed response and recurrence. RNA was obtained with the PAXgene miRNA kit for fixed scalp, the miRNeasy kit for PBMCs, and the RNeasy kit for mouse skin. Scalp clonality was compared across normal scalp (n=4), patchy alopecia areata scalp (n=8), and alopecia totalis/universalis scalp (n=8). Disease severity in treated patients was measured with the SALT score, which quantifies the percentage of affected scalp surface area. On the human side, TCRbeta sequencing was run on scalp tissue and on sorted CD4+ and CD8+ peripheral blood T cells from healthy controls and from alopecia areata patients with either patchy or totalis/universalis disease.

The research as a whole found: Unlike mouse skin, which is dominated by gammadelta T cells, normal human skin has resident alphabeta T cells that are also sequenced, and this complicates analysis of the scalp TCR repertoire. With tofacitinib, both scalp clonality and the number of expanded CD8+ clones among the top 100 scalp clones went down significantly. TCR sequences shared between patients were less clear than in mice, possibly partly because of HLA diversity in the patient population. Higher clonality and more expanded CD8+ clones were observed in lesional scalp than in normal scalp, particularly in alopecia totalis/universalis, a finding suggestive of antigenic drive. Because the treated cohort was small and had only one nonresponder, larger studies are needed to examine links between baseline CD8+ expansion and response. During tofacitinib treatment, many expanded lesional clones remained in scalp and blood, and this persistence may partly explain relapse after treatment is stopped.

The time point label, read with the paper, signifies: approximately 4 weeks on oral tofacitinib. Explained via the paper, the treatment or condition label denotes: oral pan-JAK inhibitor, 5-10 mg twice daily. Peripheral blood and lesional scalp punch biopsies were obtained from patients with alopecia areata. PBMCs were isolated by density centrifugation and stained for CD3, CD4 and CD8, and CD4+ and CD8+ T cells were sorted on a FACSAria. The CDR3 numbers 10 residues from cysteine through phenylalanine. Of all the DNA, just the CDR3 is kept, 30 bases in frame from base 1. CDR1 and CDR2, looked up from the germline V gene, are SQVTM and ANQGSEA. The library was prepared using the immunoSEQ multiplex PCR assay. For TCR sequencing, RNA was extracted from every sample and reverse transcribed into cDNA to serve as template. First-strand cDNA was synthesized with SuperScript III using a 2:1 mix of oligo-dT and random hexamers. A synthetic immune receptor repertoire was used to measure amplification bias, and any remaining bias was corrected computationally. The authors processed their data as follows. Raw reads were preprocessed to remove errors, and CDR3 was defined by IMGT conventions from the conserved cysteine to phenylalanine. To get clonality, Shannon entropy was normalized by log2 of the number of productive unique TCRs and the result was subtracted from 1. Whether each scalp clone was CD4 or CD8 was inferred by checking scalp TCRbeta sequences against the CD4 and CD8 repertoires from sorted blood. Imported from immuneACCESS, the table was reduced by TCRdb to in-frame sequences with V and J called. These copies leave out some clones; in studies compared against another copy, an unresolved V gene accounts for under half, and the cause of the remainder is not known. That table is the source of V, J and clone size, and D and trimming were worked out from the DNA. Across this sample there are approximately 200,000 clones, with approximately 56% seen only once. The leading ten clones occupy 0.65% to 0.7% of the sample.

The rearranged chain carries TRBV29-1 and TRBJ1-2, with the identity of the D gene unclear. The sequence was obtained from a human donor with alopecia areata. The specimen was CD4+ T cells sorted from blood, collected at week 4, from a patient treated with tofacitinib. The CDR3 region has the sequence CSVEERTALF. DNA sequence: TGCAGCGTTGAGGAGCGGACGGCCCTCTTC.